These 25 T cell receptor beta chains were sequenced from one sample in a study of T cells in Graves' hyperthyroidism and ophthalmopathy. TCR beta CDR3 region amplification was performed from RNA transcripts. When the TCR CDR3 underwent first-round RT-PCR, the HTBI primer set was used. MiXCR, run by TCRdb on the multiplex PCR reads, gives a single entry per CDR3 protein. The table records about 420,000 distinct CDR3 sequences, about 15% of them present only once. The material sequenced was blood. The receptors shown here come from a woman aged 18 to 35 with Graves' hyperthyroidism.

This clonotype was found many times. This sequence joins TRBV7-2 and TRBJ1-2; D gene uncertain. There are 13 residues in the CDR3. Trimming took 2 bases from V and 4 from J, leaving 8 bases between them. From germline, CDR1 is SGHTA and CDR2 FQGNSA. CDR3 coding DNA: TGTGCCAGCAGCTTATTTGAGGCCTATGGCTACACCTTC. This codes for CASSLFEAYGYTF.

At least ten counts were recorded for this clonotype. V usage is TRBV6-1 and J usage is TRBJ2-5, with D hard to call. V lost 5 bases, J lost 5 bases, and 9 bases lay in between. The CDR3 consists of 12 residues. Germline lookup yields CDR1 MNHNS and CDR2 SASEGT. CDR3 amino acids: CASSLSEETQYF. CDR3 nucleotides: TGTGCCAGCAGTTTATCGGAGGAGACCCAGTACTTC.

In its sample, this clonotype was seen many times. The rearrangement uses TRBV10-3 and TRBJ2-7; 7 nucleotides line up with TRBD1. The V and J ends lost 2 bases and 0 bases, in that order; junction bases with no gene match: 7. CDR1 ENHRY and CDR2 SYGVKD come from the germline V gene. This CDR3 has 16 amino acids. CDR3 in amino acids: CAISERTGENSYEQYF. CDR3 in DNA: TGTGCCATCAGTGAGCGGACAGGAGAAAACTCCTACGAGCAGTACTTC.

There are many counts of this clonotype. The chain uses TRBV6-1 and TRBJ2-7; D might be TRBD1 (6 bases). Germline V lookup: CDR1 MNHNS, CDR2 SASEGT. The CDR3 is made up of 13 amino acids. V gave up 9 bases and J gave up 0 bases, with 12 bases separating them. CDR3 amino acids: CASGQRSSYEQYF. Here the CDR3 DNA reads TGTGCCAGTGGACAGAGGAGCTCCTACGAGCAGTACTTC.

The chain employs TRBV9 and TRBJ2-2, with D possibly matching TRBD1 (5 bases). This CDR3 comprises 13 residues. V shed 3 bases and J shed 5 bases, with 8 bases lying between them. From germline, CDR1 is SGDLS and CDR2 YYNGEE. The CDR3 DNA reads TGTGCCAGCAGCGCCAGGACAACCGGGGAGCTGTTTTTT. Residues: CASSARTTGELFF.

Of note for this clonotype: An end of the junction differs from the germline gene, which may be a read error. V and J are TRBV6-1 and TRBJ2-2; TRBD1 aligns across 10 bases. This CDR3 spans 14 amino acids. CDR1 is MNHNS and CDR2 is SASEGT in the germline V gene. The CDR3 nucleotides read TGTGCCAGCAAAGGGACAGGGGAAACCGGGGAGCTGCTTTTT. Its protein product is CASKGTGETGELLF.

Here the CDR3 reads CASSLGSGGARGPYEQYF. As DNA, the CDR3 is TGTGCCAGCAGCTTAGGTAGCGGGGGGGCCAGGGGTCCCTACGAGCAGTACTTC. The chain uses TRBV7-8 and TRBJ2-7, with 11 bases that match TRBD2. Losses at the gene ends were 1 base for V and 2 bases for J; bases not matched to a gene: 10. The germline V gene has CDR1 SGHVS and CDR2 FQNEAQ. There are 18 residues in the CDR3. Together with reference TRBV7-8 and TRBJ2-7, the CDR3 gives the full variable domain: GAGVSQSPRYKVAKRGQDVALRCDPISGHVSLFWYQQALGQGPEFLTYFQNEAQLDKSGLPSDRFFAERPEGSVSTLKIQRTQQEDSAVYLCASSLGSGGARGPYEQYFGPGTRLTVT.

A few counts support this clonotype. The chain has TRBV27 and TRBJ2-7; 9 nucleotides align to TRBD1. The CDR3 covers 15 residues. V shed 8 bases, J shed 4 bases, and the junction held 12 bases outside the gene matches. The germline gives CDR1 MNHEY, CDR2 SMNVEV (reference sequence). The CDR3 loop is CASEGVTGGRYEQYF. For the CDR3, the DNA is TGTGCCAGCGAGGGGGTGACAGGGGGAAGGTACGAGCAGTACTTC.

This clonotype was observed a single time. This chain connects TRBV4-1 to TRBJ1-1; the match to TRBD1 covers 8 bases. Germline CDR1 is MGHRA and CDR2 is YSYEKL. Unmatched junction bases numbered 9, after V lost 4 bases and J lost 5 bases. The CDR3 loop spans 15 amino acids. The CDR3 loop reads CASSRLDRGWTEAFF. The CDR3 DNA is TGCGCCAGCAGCCGCCTCGACAGGGGATGGACTGAAGCTTTCTTT.

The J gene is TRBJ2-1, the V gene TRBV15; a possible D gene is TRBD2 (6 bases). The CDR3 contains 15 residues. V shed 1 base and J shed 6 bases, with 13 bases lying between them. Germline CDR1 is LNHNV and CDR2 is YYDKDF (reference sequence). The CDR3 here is CATSRGRRARNEQFF. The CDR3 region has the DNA TGTGCCACCAGCAGAGGCCGGAGGGCCCGCAATGAGCAGTTCTTC.

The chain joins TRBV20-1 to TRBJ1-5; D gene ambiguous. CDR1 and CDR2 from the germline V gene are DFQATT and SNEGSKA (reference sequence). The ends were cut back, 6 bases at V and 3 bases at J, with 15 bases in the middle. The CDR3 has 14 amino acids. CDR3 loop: CSASDGRDNQPQHF. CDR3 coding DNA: TGCAGTGCCAGTGATGGGAGAGACAATCAGCCCCAGCATTTT.

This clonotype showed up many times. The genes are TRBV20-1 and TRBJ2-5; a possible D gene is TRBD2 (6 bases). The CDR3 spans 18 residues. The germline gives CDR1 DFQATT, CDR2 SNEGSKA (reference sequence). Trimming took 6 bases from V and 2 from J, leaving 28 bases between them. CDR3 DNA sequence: TGCAGTGCAAATGCGCCGGGTAGGGGCGCGGGGATGCAAGAGACCCAGTACTTC. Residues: CSANAPGRGAGMQETQYF.

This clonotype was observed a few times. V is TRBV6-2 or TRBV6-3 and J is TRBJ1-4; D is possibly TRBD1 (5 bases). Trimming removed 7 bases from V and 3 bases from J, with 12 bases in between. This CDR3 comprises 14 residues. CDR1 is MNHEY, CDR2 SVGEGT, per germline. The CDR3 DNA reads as TGTGCCAGCACCCGAGGGACGGCTAATGAAAAACTGTTTTTT. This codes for CASTRGTANEKLFF.

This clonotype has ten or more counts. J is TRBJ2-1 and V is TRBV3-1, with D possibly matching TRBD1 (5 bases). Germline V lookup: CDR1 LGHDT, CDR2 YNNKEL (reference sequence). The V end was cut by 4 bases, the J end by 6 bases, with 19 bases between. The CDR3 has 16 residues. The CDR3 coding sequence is TGTGCCAGCAGCCCGTCCCGGTGGCAGGGTAGCAATGAGCAGTTCTTC. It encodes CASSPSRWQGSNEQFF.

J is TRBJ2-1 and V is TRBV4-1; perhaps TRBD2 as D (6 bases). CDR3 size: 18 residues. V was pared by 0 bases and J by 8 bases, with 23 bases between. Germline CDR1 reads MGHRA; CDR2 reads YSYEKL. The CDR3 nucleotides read TGCGCCAGCAGCCAAGATAGGGGCGGGACTCTCGGAACGGATGAGCAGTTCTTC. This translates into CASSQDRGGTLGTDEQFF.

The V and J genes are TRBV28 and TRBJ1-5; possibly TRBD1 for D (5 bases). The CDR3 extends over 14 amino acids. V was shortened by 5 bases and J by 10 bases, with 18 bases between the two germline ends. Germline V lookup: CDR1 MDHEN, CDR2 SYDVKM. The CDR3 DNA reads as TGTGCCAGCAGTGGACTATGGACACGCGAACCCCAGCATTTT. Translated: CASSGLWTREPQHF.

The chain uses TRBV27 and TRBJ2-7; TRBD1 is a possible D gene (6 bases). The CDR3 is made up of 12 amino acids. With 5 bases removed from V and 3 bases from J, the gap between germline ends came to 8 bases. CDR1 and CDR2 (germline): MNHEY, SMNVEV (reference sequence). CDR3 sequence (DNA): TGTGCCAGCAGTGGGGACAACTACGAGCAGTACTTC. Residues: CASSGDNYEQYF.

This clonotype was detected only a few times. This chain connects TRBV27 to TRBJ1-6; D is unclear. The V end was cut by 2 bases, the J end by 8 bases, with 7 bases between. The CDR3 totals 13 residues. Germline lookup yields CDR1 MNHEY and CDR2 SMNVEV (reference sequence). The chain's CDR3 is CASSLGFDSPLHF. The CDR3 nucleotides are TGTGCCAGCAGTTTAGGATTTGATTCACCCCTCCACTTT.

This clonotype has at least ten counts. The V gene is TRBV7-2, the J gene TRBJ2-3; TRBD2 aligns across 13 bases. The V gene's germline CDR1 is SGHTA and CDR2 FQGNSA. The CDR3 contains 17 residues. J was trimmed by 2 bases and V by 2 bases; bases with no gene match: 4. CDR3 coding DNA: TGTGCCAGCAGCTTAAGGACTAGCGGGGGATCCACAGATACGCAGTATTTT. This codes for CASSLRTSGGSTDTQYF.

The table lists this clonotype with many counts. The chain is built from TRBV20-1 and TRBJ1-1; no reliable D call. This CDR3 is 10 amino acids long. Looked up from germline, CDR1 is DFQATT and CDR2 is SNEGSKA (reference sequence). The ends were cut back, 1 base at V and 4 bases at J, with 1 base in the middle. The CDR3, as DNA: TGCAGTGCTAGAGGCACTGAAGCTTTCTTT. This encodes CSARGTEAFF.

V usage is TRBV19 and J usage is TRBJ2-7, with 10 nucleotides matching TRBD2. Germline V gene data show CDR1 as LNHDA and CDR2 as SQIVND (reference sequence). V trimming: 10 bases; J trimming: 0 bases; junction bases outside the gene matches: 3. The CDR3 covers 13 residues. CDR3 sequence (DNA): TGTGCCACTCGGACTAGCGGCTCCTACGAGCAGTACTTC. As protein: CATRTSGSYEQYF.

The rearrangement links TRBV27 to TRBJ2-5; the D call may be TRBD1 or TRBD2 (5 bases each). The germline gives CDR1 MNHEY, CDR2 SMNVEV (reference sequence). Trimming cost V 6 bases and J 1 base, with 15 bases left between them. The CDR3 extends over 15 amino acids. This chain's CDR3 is CASSLVVGPQETQYF. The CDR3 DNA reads TGTGCCAGCAGCTTGGTAGTGGGACCCCAAGAGACCCAGTACTTC.

The CDR3 DNA is TGCAGCGTTCTAACTTCAGGGTTTCGGAATGAAAAACTGTTTTTT. This translates into CSVLTSGFRNEKLFF. The chain has TRBV29-1 and TRBJ1-4; possible D gene TRBD1, 5 bases. The CDR3 runs 15 residues. Between the trimmed V and J ends, which lost 5 bases and 5 bases, there was a span of 18 bases. CDR1 and CDR2 from the germline V gene are SQVTM and ANQGSEA.

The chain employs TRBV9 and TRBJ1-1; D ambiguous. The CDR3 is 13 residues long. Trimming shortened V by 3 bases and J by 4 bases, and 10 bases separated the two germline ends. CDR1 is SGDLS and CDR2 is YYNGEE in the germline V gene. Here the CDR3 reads CASSAELGTEAFF. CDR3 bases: TGTGCCAGCAGCGCGGAACTGGGCACTGAAGCTTTCTTT.

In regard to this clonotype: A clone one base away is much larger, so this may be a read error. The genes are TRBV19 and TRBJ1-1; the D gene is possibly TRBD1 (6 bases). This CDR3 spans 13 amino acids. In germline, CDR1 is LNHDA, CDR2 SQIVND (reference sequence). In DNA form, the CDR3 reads TGTACCAGTAGTGTGGACAGTATCACTGAAGCTTTCTTT. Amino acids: CTSSVDSITEAFF.